This is a list of T cell receptor beta chains from one sample in a study of cytomegalovirus exposure and HLA in healthy donors. Sequencing used immunoSEQ multiplex PCR; TCRdb keeps in-frame clones, though not all of them. The data contain over 150,000 clones, roughly 77% of them singletons. Material: PBMCs. These receptors were obtained from a woman aged 40 to 49 in good health and CMV-seropositive. The CDR3 runs from the conserved cysteine through the conserved F or W. A D gene is named only where the DNA matches it firmly. Only some rows state a clone size, as once, few, many or a class for expanded clones.

v_call,j_call,d_call,clone_size,cdr3_nt,cdr3_aa
TRBV7-8,TRBJ2-5,-,-,TGTGCCAGCAGCTTAGCGCGCCCTAGCCAAGAGACCCAGTACTTC,CASSLARPSQETQYF
TRBV9,TRBJ1-2,TRBD1,-,TGTGCCAGCAGCGCCGATGACAGGGGACACTATGGCTACACCTTC,CASSADDRGHYGYTF
TRBV5-6,TRBJ2-5,-,few,TGTGCCAGCAGCTTGGCCGGCACGGAGCAAGAGACCCAGTACTTC,CASSLAGTEQETQYF
TRBV2,TRBJ1-6,-,-,TGTGCCAGCAGTGTCGGTCCAGTGGGCTCACCCCTCCACTTT,CASSVGPVGSPLHF
TRBV2,TRBJ1-2,TRBD1,-,TGTGCCAACGGACAGGGCGGCTATGGCTACACCTTC,CANGQGGYGYTF
TRBV4-3,TRBJ2-7,TRBD1,-,TGCGCCAGCAGCCAAGATAGGACAGGCACATTCTCCTACGAGCAGTACTTC,CASSQDRTGTFSYEQYF
TRBV19,TRBJ1-5,-,-,TGTGCCAGTGGGGTACAGGGTTTCCAGCCCCAGCATTTT,CASGVQGFQPQHF
TRBV19,TRBJ2-3,TRBD2,-,TGTGCCAGTAGTATGTGGCGGGAGGGCCGATATACGCAGTATTTT,CASSMWREGRYTQYF
TRBV10-3,TRBJ2-7,-,-,TGTGCCGCCAGGGCAGGGGAGGGCGAGCAGTACTTC,CAARAGEGEQYF
TRBV5-6,TRBJ2-3,TRBD2,-,TGTGCCAGCAGCATGCCGGGACTACCACAAGATACGCAGTATTTT,CASSMPGLPQDTQYF
TRBV5-1,TRBJ2-5,-,once,TGCGCCAGCAGCTATAACTCAGGGGGGCTCGGGGAGACCCAGTACTTC,CASSYNSGGLGETQYF
TRBV7-9,TRBJ2-4,-,few,TGTGCCAGCAGCTTAGAGGACTTAAGCATTCAGTACTTC,CASSLEDLSIQYF
TRBV5-1,TRBJ2-3,TRBD2,-,TGCGCCAGCACTAGGGCTAGCGGGGTCCCAGATACGCAGTATTTT,CASTRASGVPDTQYF
TRBV10-3,TRBJ1-2,TRBD1,-,TGTGCCATCAGTGAGTTTGGACAGGGGGCCCCCTCTAACTATGGCTACACCTTC,CAISEFGQGAPSNYGYTF
TRBV21-1,TRBJ2-1,-,few,TGTGCCAGCAGCAAACCCCCGGGACAGGGACACAATGAGCAGTTCTTC,CASSKPPGQGHNEQFF
TRBV5-4,TRBJ1-2,-,-,TGTGCCAGCAGCTTGTCTGCAGGGGCGAACTATGGCTACACCTTC,CASSLSAGANYGYTF
TRBV5-1,TRBJ1-2,-,few,TGCGCCAGCAGCTCAGGGGACCCTAGCTATGGCTACACCTTC,CASSSGDPSYGYTF
TRBV30,TRBJ2-5,-,-,TGTGCCTGGAGTTCAGGCGAGACCCAGTACTTC,CAWSSGETQYF
TRBV29-1,TRBJ2-1,TRBD1,once,TGCAGCGTTGAAGGTGGGGGACAGGGTTTCAATGAGCAGTTCTTC,CSVEGGGQGFNEQFF
TRBV2,TRBJ1-1,TRBD1,-,TGTGCCAGCAGGCTGGACAGGGACACTGAAGCTTTCTTT,CASRLDRDTEAFF
TRBV10-3,TRBJ2-7,TRBD2,-,TGTGCCATCAGTGAGCCCACTAGCGGGGGCTACGAGCAGTACTTC,CAISEPTSGGYEQYF
TRBV18,TRBJ1-5,-,-,TGTGCCAGCTCCACTACAGGGAATAGCAATCAGCCCCAGCATTTT,CASSTTGNSNQPQHF
TRBV6-1,TRBJ1-2,-,few,TGTGCCAGCAGTGAAGGGGGCAGGGCGAGAGGCTACACCTTC,CASSEGGRARGYTF
TRBV7-9,TRBJ2-2,-,once,TGTGCCAGCAGCCCCCAGAACACCGGGGAGCTGTTTTTT,CASSPQNTGELFF
TRBV7-2,TRBJ2-3,-,-,TGTGCCAGCAGCCCTGGGAGCCCAGATACGCAGTATTTT,CASSPGSPDTQYF
TRBV19,TRBJ1-1,TRBD1,-,TGTGCCAGTAGTGGGTCACAGGGGCTGCGGACTGAAGCTTTCTTT,CASSGSQGLRTEAFF
TRBV28,TRBJ2-7,-,-,TGTGCCAGCAGTTTAGCGGGGCCTACCTACGAGCAGTACTTC,CASSLAGPTYEQYF
TRBV30,TRBJ1-2,-,-,TGTGCCTGGAACCTCGGGGGGGTACACACCTTC,CAWNLGGVHTF
TRBV19,TRBJ1-4,TRBD1,-,TGTGCCACCGGGGGACAGGGTAATGAAAAACTGTTTTTT,CATGGQGNEKLFF
TRBV11-3,TRBJ1-1,-,-,TGTGCCAGCAGCTTAGACGTAGTGAACACTGAAGCTTTCTTT,CASSLDVVNTEAFF
TRBV28,TRBJ2-2,-,-,TGTGCCAGCAGTCCCGGACAACTACTAACCGGGGAGCTGTTTTTT,CASSPGQLLTGELFF
TRBV5-1,TRBJ1-1,TRBD1,-,TGCGCCAGCAGCACCGGACAGGGGACGGGGACTGAAGCTTTCTTT,CASSTGQGTGTEAFF
TRBV19,TRBJ1-6,-,-,TGTGCCAGTAGTACAACAGGGAATTCATTCTATAATTCACCCCTCCACTTT,CASSTTGNSFYNSPLHF
TRBV19,TRBJ1-5,TRBD1,-,TGTGCCAGTAGTATGACAGGGGTTTATAGCAATCAGCCCCAGCATTTT,CASSMTGVYSNQPQHF
TRBV12-5,TRBJ2-7,-,-,TGTGCTAGTGGGGATTCCGACATTTTCCCCTACGAGCAGTACTTC,CASGDSDIFPYEQYF
TRBV18,TRBJ2-3,TRBD2,-,TGTGCCAGCTCACCACTAGCGGGAGTAGGGGATACGCAGTATTTT,CASSPLAGVGDTQYF
TRBV11-3,TRBJ2-1,TRBD2,-,TGTGCCAGCAGCTCGGATCTAGCGGGAGGCAATGAGCAGTTCTTC,CASSSDLAGGNEQFF
TRBV6-1,TRBJ1-2,-,-,TGTGCCAGCAGTGAAACAGCAGGGGCCAACTATGGCTACACCTTC,CASSETAGANYGYTF
TRBV6-5,TRBJ2-7,-,-,TGTGCCAGCAGTCCTGGAGCAACACCAATCTACGAGCAGTACTTC,CASSPGATPIYEQYF
TRBV27,TRBJ2-7,TRBD2,-,TGTGCCAGCAGCCGGAAGCTGGGACTAGCGGGACTTTACGAGCAGTACTTC,CASSRKLGLAGLYEQYF
TRBV7-9,TRBJ2-7,-,-,TGTGCCAGCCACCGGGACACCACCTACGAGCAGTACTTC,CASHRDTTYEQYF
TRBV18,TRBJ2-7,-,-,TGTGCCAGCTCACCGGGCCAATACGAGCAGTACTTC,CASSPGQYEQYF
TRBV20-1,TRBJ1-2,-,-,TGCAGTGCTAGTCCAGGTTACACCTTC,CSASPGYTF
TRBV7-2,TRBJ2-5,TRBD2,-,TGTGCCAGCAGCCCGGGACTAGCGGGAGGGGTAGGTGAGACCCAGTACTTC,CASSPGLAGGVGETQYF
TRBV27,TRBJ2-1,-,-,TGTGCCAGCAGTTCTGGACTATCCGGGAATGAGCAGTTCTTC,CASSSGLSGNEQFF
TRBV18,TRBJ1-1,-,-,TGTGCCAGCTCCCGCGTGGGGGGGGACACTGAAGCTTTCTTT,CASSRVGGDTEAFF
TRBV5-5,TRBJ2-5,-,-,TGTGCCAGCAGCTTTCCACAGAAAGAGACCCAGTACTTC,CASSFPQKETQYF
TRBV18,TRBJ2-1,-,-,TGTGCCAGCTCTCAAGCCCGTTTCCTTTTCTTC,CASSQARFLFF
TRBV2,TRBJ1-5,-,once,TGTGCCAGCAGAAGAGGAGGAGATCAGCCCCAGCATTTT,CASRRGGDQPQHF
TRBV7-2,TRBJ2-1,TRBD2,-,TGTGCCAGCAGCCCAACTAGCGGGACGTGGAATGAGCAGTTCTTC,CASSPTSGTWNEQFF
TRBV30,TRBJ2-3,-,-,TGTGCCTGGAGTGTTGGCAGGAGGACAGATACGCAGTATTTT,CAWSVGRRTDTQYF
TRBV21-1,TRBJ2-1,-,-,TGTGCCAGCAGCAAAGTAAGTGGCAGGGGGCCGGGTGAGCAGTTCTTC,CASSKVSGRGPGEQFF
TRBV2,TRBJ2-7,-,-,TGTGCCAGCAGTGAAGGTAGTGGGGCCATCCGATCCGAGCAGTACTTC,CASSEGSGAIRSEQYF
TRBV9,TRBJ2-2,-,-,TGTGCCAGCAATGGACAGATCAACACCGGGGAGCTGTTTTTT,CASNGQINTGELFF
TRBV6-1,TRBJ1-5,-,-,TGTGCCAGCAGTGAAGGACAGAAAAAGGGCAATCAGCCCCAGCATTTT,CASSEGQKKGNQPQHF